The sequence of this TCR beta chain was determined in a study of memory CD4+ T cells and cytomegalovirus serostatus. Study details: Healthy Belgian adult donors included roughly ten CMV-positive and some 25 CMV-negative people.

In the authors' methods: Out-of-frame sequences were removed, leaving roughly 2.1 million distinct TCRbeta sequences. Data came from immunoSEQ multiplex PCR; TCRdb stores just in-frame clones and leaves some out. D and trimming come from the DNA, and the V and J calls and clone size come from that table. The data contain about 53,000 clones, about 81% of them singletons. The sort gate was single viable CD3+CD4+CD8-CD45RO+ cells for memory CD4+ T cells. CDR3 size: 16 residues. V was shortened by 4 bases and J by 2 bases, with 17 bases between the two germline ends. Germline V gives CDR1 SGHDT, CDR2 YYEEEE. On this clone: Its specificity is not known.

Overall study results and limits: Of under 200 reported CMV TCRbeta sequences, under 70 were found in memory CD4+ repertoires.

V gene TRBV5-6 combines with J gene TRBJ2-3; the D is unclear. The sequence was collected from an adult in good health and CMV-seronegative. The sample was memory CD4+ T cells from blood. The CDR3 reads CASSPSAGGITDTQYF. The CDR3 DNA reads TGTGCCAGCAGCCCCTCCGCTGGCGGAATCACAGATACGCAGTATTTT.